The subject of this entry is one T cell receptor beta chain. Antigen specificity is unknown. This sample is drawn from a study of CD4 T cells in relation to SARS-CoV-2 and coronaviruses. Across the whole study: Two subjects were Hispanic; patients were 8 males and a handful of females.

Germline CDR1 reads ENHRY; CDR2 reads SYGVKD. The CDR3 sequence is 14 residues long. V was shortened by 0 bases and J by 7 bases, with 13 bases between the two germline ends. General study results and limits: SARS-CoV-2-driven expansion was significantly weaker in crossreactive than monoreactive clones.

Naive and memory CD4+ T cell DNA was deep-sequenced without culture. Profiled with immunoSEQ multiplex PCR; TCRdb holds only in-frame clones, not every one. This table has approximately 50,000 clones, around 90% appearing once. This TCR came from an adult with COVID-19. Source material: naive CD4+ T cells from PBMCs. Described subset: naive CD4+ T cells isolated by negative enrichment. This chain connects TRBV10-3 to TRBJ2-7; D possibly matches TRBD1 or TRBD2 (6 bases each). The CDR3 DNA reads TGTGCCATCAGTGAGTCTGGGGGGCTGGGGGAGCAGTACTTC. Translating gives CAISESGGLGEQYF.